The entry below describes one T cell receptor (beta chain). Antigen specificity is unknown. Pooling covered second doses at about 4 or about 12 weeks. This sample is part of a study of T cell responses to AZD1222 COVID-19 vaccine. Study-wide findings and caveats: Regions 160-218 and 743-854 dominated among vaccine-associated CD4 TCRs spanning spike. Of the AZD1222 recipients, only six or seven were seropositive at baseline. Close to half of all spike-specific TCRs reportedly target regions of the variants that are unmutated.

Libraries were prepared by immunoSEQ multiplex PCR; TCRdb keeps only in-frame clonotypes and omits some of them. The table lists around 67,000 clones, approximately 83% of them singletons. From germline, CDR1 is SEHNR and CDR2 FQNEAQ (reference sequence). Trimming left V 6 bases short and J 4 bases short, with 16 bases between. The CDR3 runs 15 residues. The chain has TRBV7-9 and TRBJ2-4; possible D gene TRBD1, 5 bases. This receptor was identified in an adult who received the AZD1222 COVID-19 vaccine. Material: peripheral blood, obtained 28 days after the second AZD1222 dose. In nucleotides, the CDR3 is TGTGCCAGCAGTTTCAGGGTAGGATGGAAAAACATTCAGTACTTC. Protein sequence: CASSFRVGWKNIQYF.